The 10 T cell receptor beta chains below all came from one sample that was sequenced in a study of blood T cell repertoires in COVID-19. The assay was immunoSEQ multiplex PCR, and TCRdb's table has in-frame clones only and misses some. The sample includes a few hundred thousand clones, 88% seen only once; the top ten take about 1%. Sequencing was carried out using PBMCs or T cells enriched from blood (not recorded which). The source of these receptors is a woman aged 25-40 years who had recovered from COVID-19.

DNA for the CDR3: TGTGCCTGGAGTCGGGGCGGGGAGGCAGATACGCAGTATTTT. Translated: CAWSRGGEADTQYF. V and J are TRBV30 and TRBJ2-3; maybe TRBD2 (6 bases). Germline V gene data show CDR1 as GTSNPN and CDR2 as SVGIG (reference sequence). This CDR3 comprises 14 residues. Deletions cut 2 bases from V and 4 bases from J, with 13 bases between.

The rearrangement uses TRBV25-1 and TRBJ1-1, with 8 positions matching TRBD1. After removal of 8 bases from V and 4 bases from J, the junction contained 6 bases not matched to a gene. The germline V gene encodes CDR1 MGHDK and CDR2 SYGVNS. The CDR3 is made up of 13 amino acids. The chain's CDR3 is CASARGRATEAFF. DNA for the CDR3: TGTGCCAGCGCCAGGGGGCGAGCCACTGAAGCTTTCTTT.

V usage is TRBV5-1 and J usage is TRBJ2-5; TRBD1 aligns across 8 bases. CDR3 length: 13 residues. CDR1 SGHRS and CDR2 YFSETQ come from the germline V gene. V lost 5 bases and J lost 5; bases outside the gene matches: 5. CDR3 in amino acids: CASRKTGVETQYF. The CDR3 DNA follows: TGCGCCAGCAGGAAGACAGGGGTTGAGACCCAGTACTTC. The entire variable domain, with the rest obtained from reference TRBV5-1 and TRBJ2-5, is as follows: KAGVTQTPRYLIKTRGQQVTLSCSPISGHRSVSWYQQTPGQGLQFLFEYFSETQRNKGNFPGRFSGRQFSNSRSEMNVSTLELGDSALYLCASRKTGVETQYFGPGTRLLVL.

This chain links TRBV7-9 with TRBJ2-1; D perhaps matches TRBD2 (6 bases). The V end lost 6 bases, the J end lost 2 bases, and 14 bases lay between the germline ends. The CDR3 is 15 residues long. Germline CDR1 SEHNR, CDR2 FQNEAQ (reference sequence). CDR3 sequence: CASRRWGDAYNEQFF. The CDR3 coding sequence is TGTGCCAGCAGGAGGTGGGGGGACGCCTACAATGAGCAGTTCTTC.

The V call is TRBV3-1 (or the pseudogene TRBV3-2), the J call TRBJ2-7, with a possible D match to TRBD1 (5 bases). The CDR3 extends over 15 amino acids. The V end was cut by 1 base, the J end by 5 bases, with 15 bases between. Germline CDR1 is LGHDT and CDR2 is YNNKEL (reference sequence). This CDR3 is CASSQGGRLCHEQYF. DNA of the CDR3: TGTGCCAGCAGCCAAGGGGGCAGGCTCTGTCACGAGCAGTACTTC.

This chain connects TRBV6-2 or TRBV6-3 to TRBJ2-7; TRBD1 aligns across 9 bases. The CDR3 has 18 residues. Per the germline V gene, CDR1 is MNHEY and CDR2 is SVGEGT. V lost 0 bases and J lost 4; bases outside the gene matches: 13. The CDR3 DNA sequence: TGTGCCAGCAGTTACTCGAAACGGGCCGACAGGGGGAATTACGAGCAGTACTTC. Translating gives CASSYSKRADRGNYEQYF.

The chain has TRBV28 and TRBJ1-6; 7 nucleotides line up with TRBD1. V shed 5 bases, J shed 9 bases, and the junction held 7 bases outside the gene matches. The CDR3 is made up of 14 amino acids. Germline V CDR1 and CDR2: MDHEN, SYDVKM. CDR3: CASSPGQVLSPLHF. The CDR3 DNA follows: TGTGCCAGCAGTCCCGGACAGGTACTTTCACCCCTCCACTTT.

The rearrangement joins TRBV10-3 to TRBJ1-2; 10 positions agree with TRBD1. Germline CDR1 ENHRY, CDR2 SYGVKD. This CDR3 has 15 residues. The ends lost 4 bases at V and 4 bases at J; junction bases unmatched: 6. CDR3 protein: CAISGQGTGVYGYTF. CDR3 bases: TGTGCCATCAGTGGTCAAGGGACAGGGGTCTATGGCTACACCTTC.

The J gene is TRBJ1-1, the V gene TRBV27; D gene unclear. The CDR3 loop spans 13 amino acids. In germline, CDR1 is MNHEY, CDR2 SMNVEV (reference sequence). Deletions cut 7 bases from V and 1 base from J, with 10 bases between. CDR3 DNA: TGTGCCAGCAAGAGGGCCGAGAACACTGAAGCTTTCTTT. Its translation: CASKRAENTEAFF.

This clone was seen once. The J gene is TRBJ2-7, the V gene TRBV2, with D uncertain. With 4 bases removed from V and 0 bases from J, the gap between germline ends came to 10 bases. The V gene's germline CDR1 is SNHLY and CDR2 FYNNEI. This CDR3 contains 14 residues. As DNA, the CDR3 is TGTGCCAGCAGTGTCTCTGTGTCCTCCTACGAGCAGTACTTC. Encoded protein: CASSVSVSSYEQYF.